The 23 T cell receptor beta chains below all came from one sample that was sequenced in a study of metastatic and nonmetastatic thyroid tumors. TCRdb re-called the PCR reads with MiXCR. This repertoire shows 40,000 or so clones, about 25% found once; its top ten account for 8% to 10%. Each patient went into thyroid surgery without having received any treatment. Sequenced material: blood. Receptors were obtained from a female donor with papillary thyroid cancer or a benign thyroid nodule (not recorded which). Some clones in this sample may be carry-over from other donors' samples.

Turning to this clone: An end of the junction differs from the germline gene, which may be a read error. Other DNA variants within this sample encode the same CDR3. The chain is built from TRBV5-1 and TRBJ2-7; 9 nucleotides agree with TRBD1. Looked up from germline, CDR1 is SGHRS and CDR2 is YFSETQ. The CDR3 runs 14 residues. CDR3 protein: CASSLGDRASEQYF. CDR3 bases: TGCGCCAGTAGCTTAGGGGACAGGGCCTCAGAGCAGTACTTC.

By its share, this clone is medium-sized. The rearrangement links TRBV6-4 to TRBJ2-2, with D unresolved. CDR1 is MRHNA and CDR2 is SNTAGT in the germline V gene. The V gene lost 3 bases and the J gene lost 4 bases, with 3 bases spanning the gap. The CDR3 has 12 residues. CDR3 sequence (DNA): TGTGCCAGCAGTGAGGGCACCGGGGAGCTGTTTTTT. Amino acids: CASSEGTGELFF.

In this sample, this clone is medium-sized. This chain's CDR3 is CASSPRGRSETQYF. In DNA, the CDR3 is TGTGCCAGCAGTCCCAGGGGGCGATCTGAGACCCAGTACTTC. The chain uses TRBV12-3 or TRBV12-4 and TRBJ2-5, with 8 bases fitting TRBD1. The junction had 7 bases not matched to a gene; V was cut back by 5 bases and J by 5 bases. This CDR3 is 14 amino acids long.

Only a few counts were recorded for this clone. This chain links TRBV5-1 with TRBJ1-1; 9 nucleotides line up with TRBD1. The CDR3 loop spans 17 amino acids. V lost 4 bases to trimming and J lost 3 bases; unmatched junction nucleotides: 13. The germline CDR1 and CDR2 sequences are SGHRS and YFSETQ. CDR3 sequence: CASSLRRDRVGYTEAFF. CDR3 DNA sequence: TGCGCCAGCAGCCTAAGACGGGACAGGGTTGGGTACACTGAAGCTTTCTTT.

Turning to this clone: One junction end does not reproduce the germline sequence, and a read error may be involved. This chain uses TRBV6-5 with TRBJ1-1; D gene unclear. The CDR3 sequence is 15 residues long. In germline, CDR1 is MNHEY, CDR2 SVGAGI. CDR3 nucleotide sequence: TGTGCCAGCAGTTTCAACAGCGCGAGGAACACTGAAGCTTTATTT. Protein sequence: CASSFNSARNTEALF.

The table lists this clone with many counts. CDR3 nucleotide sequence: TGTGCCAGCAGTGAATTCTATACAGGGCGAGAGACCCAGTACTTC. Translation gives CASSEFYTGRETQYF. V is TRBV2 and J is TRBJ2-5; tentative D call: TRBD1 (6 bases). Germline V gene lookup returns CDR1 SNHLY and CDR2 FYNNEI. CDR3 length: 15 residues. The V end was cut by 2 bases, the J end by 4 bases, with 14 bases between.

This clone was counted ten times or more. This rearrangement joins TRBV6-1 to TRBJ2-7; possible D gene TRBD2, 5 bases. The CDR3 has 14 amino acids. The germline V gene has CDR1 MNHNS and CDR2 SASEGT. Deletions cut 5 bases from V and 0 bases from J, with 11 bases between. The CDR3 nucleotides are TGTGCCAGCAGTTTTGTCGGGGACTCCTACGAGCAGTACTTC. Protein: CASSFVGDSYEQYF.

V and J are TRBV13 and TRBJ2-3; D possibly corresponds to TRBD2 (6 bases). Germline assignment: CDR1 PRHDT and CDR2 FYEKMQ (reference sequence). V shed 6 bases and J shed 0 bases, with 16 bases lying between them. This CDR3 comprises 16 residues. In DNA form, the CDR3 reads TGTGCCAGCAGTCTACAGGAGGGTCTAAGCACAGATACGCAGTATTTT. Protein product: CASSLQEGLSTDTQYF.

The J gene is TRBJ1-2, the V gene TRBV20-1; D is uncertain. V shed 6 bases and J shed 4 bases, with 12 bases lying between them. The V gene's germline CDR1 is DFQATT and CDR2 SNEGSKA (reference sequence). This CDR3 region has 12 residues. DNA for the CDR3: TGCAGTGCCGCTCTTCAGAGCTATGGCTACACCTTC. It translates to CSAALQSYGYTF.

This clone was seen at least ten times. The V and J genes are TRBV11-2 and TRBJ1-1; D gene unclear. Between the trimmed V and J ends, which lost 1 base and 4 bases, there was a span of 4 bases. Germline values: CDR1 SGHAT, CDR2 FQNNGV. The CDR3 spans 12 residues. The CDR3 region is CASSLGATEAFF. The CDR3 nucleotides are TGTGCCAGCAGCTTAGGCGCCACTGAAGCTTTCTTT.

The chain links TRBV20-1 to TRBJ2-7; 7 nucleotides match TRBD1. V trimming: 2 bases; J trimming: 5 bases; junction bases outside the gene matches: 12. This CDR3 is built from 15 residues. Germline CDR1 is DFQATT and CDR2 is SNEGSKA (reference sequence). CDR3 region: CSARPSTGNLHEQYF. The CDR3 DNA is TGCAGTGCTAGACCCTCGACAGGGAATTTACACGAGCAGTACTTC.

This clone turned up a few times. The chain uses TRBV19 and TRBJ2-7; the match to TRBD1 covers 10 bases. The CDR3 length is 15 residues. V shed 5 bases, J shed 6 bases, and the junction held 10 bases outside the gene matches. Germline V gene lookup returns CDR1 LNHDA and CDR2 SQIVND (reference sequence). The CDR3 region has the DNA TGTGCCAGTAGTTCGACCGGGACAGGGGTTTTCGAGCAGTACTTC. Translating it yields CASSSTGTGVFEQYF.

A note on this clone: Given a much more abundant clone one base away, this may be a read error. The chain recombines TRBV6-1 with TRBJ2-4, with D possibly being TRBD1 (6 bases). Germline V CDR1 and CDR2: MNHNS, SASEGT. The CDR3 runs to 20 residues. CDR3 loop: CASSEAQGTPWGLAKNIRYF. The CDR3 nucleotides read TGTGCCAGCAGTGAAGCGCAGGGGACACCTTGGGGTTTAGCCAAAAACATTCGGTACTTC.

In this sample, this clone turned up a few times. V gene TRBV4-2 combines with J gene TRBJ2-3, with D uncertain. This CDR3 has 15 amino acids. Germline CDR1 and CDR2: LGHNA and YNFKEQ. Deletions cut 3 bases from V and 0 bases from J, with 10 bases between. The CDR3 reads CASSQKSASTDTQYF. DNA of the CDR3: TGTGCCAGCAGCCAGAAGAGCGCTAGCACAGATACGCAGTATTTT.

This clone was recorded at least ten times. The rearrangement links TRBV6-1 to TRBJ2-1; weak D call: TRBD2 (6 bases). The germline V gene encodes CDR1 MNHNS and CDR2 SASEGT. CDR3 length: 15 amino acids. The V gene lost 5 bases and the J gene lost 2 bases, with 13 bases spanning the gap. CDR3 DNA: TGTGCCAGCAGTCCCTCCGGGACTCCCTACAATGAGCAGTTCTTC. It is translated as CASSPSGTPYNEQFF.

Only a few counts were recorded for this clone. Possible read error: a much larger clone is one base away. This sequence joins TRBV28 and TRBJ1-2; D remains unclear. V gave up 2 bases and J gave up 9 bases, with 10 bases separating them. The CDR3 is made up of 12 amino acids. Germline V gene data show CDR1 as MDHEN and CDR2 as SYDVKM. The CDR3 DNA follows: TGTGCCAGCAGTTTAAGTGAGGGTTGCTACACCTTC. Residues: CASSLSEGCYTF.

This clone was seen only a few times. This rearrangement joins TRBV28 to TRBJ2-2; D not resolved. This CDR3 spans 17 amino acids. V was pared by 3 bases and J by 2 bases, with 16 bases between. Germline CDR1 reads MDHEN; CDR2 reads SYDVKM. The CDR3 sequence is CASSFISRRYNTGELFF. The CDR3 bases are TGTGCCAGCAGTTTCATATCTCGTAGATACAACACCGGGGAGCTGTTTTTT.

V is TRBV7-2 and J is TRBJ1-3, with a tentative D call TRBD1 (6 bases). The ends were cut back, 5 bases at V and 3 bases at J, with 14 bases in the middle. This CDR3 contains 15 residues. The germline V gene has CDR1 SGHTA and CDR2 FQGNSA. The DNA of the CDR3 is TGTGCCAGCAGCCCCCACAGGGTTGTTGGAAACACCATATATTTT. Residues: CASSPHRVVGNTIYF.

The V call is TRBV7-3, the J call TRBJ2-5, with TRBD2 identical over 7 bases. The germline V gene encodes CDR1 SGHTA and CDR2 FQGTGA. V lost 3 bases and J lost 3; bases outside the gene matches: 7. This CDR3 has 15 amino acids. CDR3 loop: CASSLGGDPKETQYF. The CDR3 DNA reads TGTGCCAGCAGCTTGGGGGGGGATCCTAAAGAGACCCAGTACTTC.

The chain joins TRBV7-2 to TRBJ2-7; possibly TRBD2 for D (6 bases). Trimming pared 4 bases from V and 2 bases from J, leaving 15 bases between. Germline loops: CDR1 SGHTA, CDR2 FQGNSA. The CDR3 runs 15 residues. CDR3 residues: CASSSEGTGPYEQYF. Written as DNA, the CDR3 is TGTGCCAGCAGCTCGGAGGGAACTGGCCCCTACGAGCAGTACTTC.

There are a few counts of this clone. This sequence joins TRBV28 and TRBJ1-4; 7 bases are a match to TRBD1. There are 14 residues in the CDR3. The germline V gene encodes CDR1 MDHEN and CDR2 SYDVKM. With 4 bases clipped from V and 7 bases from J, the junction kept 6 bases outside the gene matches. The CDR3 nucleotides are TGTGCCAGCAGTTCAGGGGGTGATGTTGAAAAACTGTTTTTT. It yields the protein CASSSGGDVEKLFF. The variable domain in full, completed from reference TRBV28 and TRBJ1-4, reads DVKVTQSSRYLVKRTGEKVFLECVQDMDHENMFWYRQDPGLGLRLIYFSYDVKMKEKGDIPEGYSVSREKKERFSLILESASTNQTSMYLCASSSGGDVEKLFFGSGTQLSVL.

This clone was seen ten or more times. The chain carries TRBV20-1 and TRBJ1-1; D unclear. Trimming pared 1 base from V and 5 bases from J, leaving 5 bases between. Germline values: CDR1 DFQATT, CDR2 SNEGSKA (reference sequence). CDR3 length: 11 residues. Written as DNA, the CDR3 is TGCAGTGCTAGAGGTTATACTGAAGCTTTCTTT. Protein product: CSARGYTEAFF.

About this clone itself: A read error may account for a junction end that differs from germline. V gene TRBV6-2 or TRBV6-3 combines with J gene TRBJ1-1, with D tentatively TRBD1 (5 bases). This CDR3 has 15 amino acids. Per germline, CDR1 MNHEY and CDR2 SVGEGT. The DNA of the CDR3 is TGTGCCAGCATTTCCCTAGGGGCCGGTGACACTGAAGCTTCCTTT. Its translation is CASISLGAGDTEASF.